The source of this T cell receptor (beta chain) is a study of cytomegalovirus exposure and HLA in healthy donors (TCRdb year 2017). In the study overall: An earlier analysis of several hundred of the donors reported under 300 Gb of sequence data and 95 million to 120 million unique TCR beta sequences obtained from about 200 million T cells. An early release covering roughly 600 HLA-typed donors comprised roughly 300 gigabases of sequencing data and roughly 86 million unique TCR sequences. Among the roughly 400 genotyped donors, under 90% belonged to the genetic ancestry cluster associated with self-reported Caucasian donors. The study aimed to test whether signatures of past pathogen exposure could be identified by cataloging public T cell receptors. Using immunosequencing, the study profiled T cell repertoires from around 670 subjects and related those repertoires to cytomegalovirus serostatus. Along with the approximately 700-subject first cohort, a separate validation cohort of roughly 110 different subjects was used. To predict cytomegalovirus infection status, the study combined high-throughput TCR immunosequencing, statistical association of individual TCRs with disease status, and machine learning. A later analysis re-analyzed previously published TCR beta repertoires from several hundred donors and added high-resolution HLA genotyping to study TCR occurrence patterns. In the later analysis, no new phenotypic data were used to find candidate immune exposures; instead, reliance was placed on TCR beta sequences and their occurrence across donors. In an earlier analysis of 587 of the donors, high-throughput TCR beta sequencing was used to judge whether each TCR beta V gene segment behaved as functional or pseudogenic. Donor age, sex, ethnicity and CMV serostatus were compiled alongside the repertoire data. In a later genetic analysis, genome-wide SNP genotypes for about three fifths of the 666 donors were used, and that subset was treated as a discovery cohort. All discovery cohort repertoires had been generated using a single sequencing platform. Class I and class II HLA loci were covered by the typing at four-digit resolution. The number of donors typed differed by locus, with about 629-630 for A, B, C, DRB1 and DQB1, over 500 for DQA1, 606 for DPA1, and around 430 for DPB1. Roughly 5 DR-DQ haplotypes were treated as single units for association and clustering because of strong linkage in the cohort. Among 350 to 400 genotyped donors of the cohort, an average of 235,054 unique TCR beta nucleotide sequences were sequenced per donor, around 18% of them non-productive. General findings and caveats noted by the study authors: A group of highly shared sequence variants was considered likely to be a technical artifact of the sequencing pipeline. The 87-base-pair reads could not distinguish some IMGT-functional V segments, including TRBV6-2 and TRBV6-3, so those segments were excluded. In an earlier analysis of about 600 of the donors, most TCR beta V segments appeared in productive rearrangements about 87% or about 30% of the time, broadly matching IMGT annotations. A later analysis found that HLA-associated TCR beta chains were more clonally expanded and had lower generation probabilities than equally common non-associated chains. While some public TCRs were present in many individuals, most TCR sequences turned up only very rarely across donors. When HLA alleles, especially DR and DQ, strongly co-occurred, attributing TCR associations to individual alleles was difficult. Compared with the roughly 670-donor mean, donors in an Asian-associated ancestry cluster had fewer N-insertions in productive TCRs, according to a later genetic analysis. Most CMV-associated TCR beta chains appeared to be HLA-restricted in a later analysis, and the HLA associations seemed to be driven largely by CMV exposure. A later analysis reported that several top co-occurrence clusters appeared linked to parvovirus B19, influenza, CMV and Epstein-Barr virus. A further reported finding was that TCR beta sequences accurately predicted the HLA-A and HLA-B alleles for most subjects in the first cohort. A later genetic analysis associated a missense DCLRE1C variant with V-gene and J-gene trimming of TCR beta chains, and an independent cohort replicated the association. Correlated functional status among segregating V segments might reflect linkage disequilibrium, but an unknown experimental factor could not be ruled out. Presence/absence analyses assumed roughly uniform sequencing depth across donors, an assumption that may not hold. Specific HLA alleles were associated with 18,000 or so TCR beta sequences at a false discovery rate of 0.05 in a later analysis. In vitro tests confirmed that a few of the cytomegalovirus-associated TCR beta chains recognize cytomegalovirus antigens. About 17 rarely observed V segments, including chromosome 9 orphons, were excluded from the earlier analysis of several hundred of the donors because counts were too low. Cytomegalovirus status was reported to be diagnosed by the classifier with high specificity and sensitivity in both the original and validation cohorts. The study listed 164 TCR beta chains as associated with cytomegalovirus. HLA typing was unavailable for some donors at each locus, so association tests used only the typed subset. This cohort had only TCR beta chains sequenced, and the lack of alpha or paired-chain data limited which features could be detected. It was suggested by the authors that the approach could potentially be generalized to other disease states and immunological phenotypes. The only immune exposure information available for the cohort was CMV serostatus. According to a later analysis, TCR association rates differed among HLA loci, with DRB1 alleles showing the most associated TCRs and HLA-C alleles showing the fewest.

V is pared back by 3 bases and J by 1 base, with 5 bases lying between the germline termini. The cysteine opens and the phenylalanine closes a CDR3 of 13 amino acids. The read is trimmed to its CDR3 DNA, 39 bases read in frame from base 1. CDR1 and CDR2 are drawn from the germline V gene: SGHRS, YFSETQ. The receptor library was made with the immunoSEQ multiplex PCR assay. A mixture of 60 forward primers for TCR Vbeta segments and 13 reverse primers for TCR Jbeta segments was used in the multiplex PCR. The CDR3 region of rearranged TCR beta genes was amplified from genomic DNA with a multiplex PCR assay. On the Illumina HiSeq System, the amplified TCR beta libraries were sequenced as 87-base-pair reads. In the source study's methods: In a later analysis, tens of millions of unique TCR beta chains were counted across the 500 to 850 repertoires, and roughly 11 million of these chains were shared by at least two donors. To remove PCR and sequencing errors, raw reads were error-corrected and collapsed into unique sequences using a nearest-neighbor algorithm that merged closely related sequences. To assign V, D and J gene segments, CDR3 sequences were aligned to IMGT reference sequences. For a sequence to be retained, a match of at least six nucleotides to both a V gene segment and a J gene segment was required. Rearrangements were called productive when the CDR3 lacked stop codons and stayed in frame with V and J; all others were non-productive. CDR3 was defined according to IMGT convention as the region running from the second conserved V-encoded cysteine to the conserved J-encoded phenylalanine. In an earlier analysis of around 540 of the donors, sequences lacking an unambiguous match to a single V gene segment were excluded. In an earlier analysis of several hundred of the donors, V segments were called functional above 56.7% productive rearrangements and were called segregating when the between-donor standard deviation exceeded 5%. A statistical classification framework was developed to diagnose cytomegalovirus status using the catalog of TCR beta chain sequences. V and J gene assignment, in a later analysis, came from comparing TCR nucleotide sequences with IMGT/GENE-DB human TR gene sequences. A later analysis assigned CDR3 sequences and most-parsimonious VDJ recombination scenarios with the TCRdist pipeline. A later analysis defined each TCR beta chain by its CDR3 amino acid sequence plus V-gene family, and excluded reads lacking a unique V-gene family. To address suspected cross-contamination and a sequencing artifact, a later analysis removed 550 to 750 highly shared, low-generation-probability nucleotide sequences. In a later analysis, a clonal expansion index was calculated for each public chain from normalized within-repertoire ranks of inferred template counts. Generation probabilities in a later analysis came from a VDJ recombination model fitted to out-of-frame rearrangements, and those results were checked against IGoR. In a later analysis, hypergeometric tests were used to score TCR-TCR, TCR-HLA and TCR-CMV co-occurrence, with a repertoire-size bias correction applied to TCR pairs. In a later analysis, false discovery rates were estimated by permuting HLA or CMV assignments 20 times. In a later analysis, co-occurring TCRs were grouped using DBSCAN, and TCRdist sequence similarity was added for clustering within HLA-allele-positive subsets. For co-occurrence clustering, repertoires with fewer than 30,000 or more than 120,000 public chains were excluded, along with four or five repertoires with anomalous nucleotide sharing. TCRdb stores this immuneACCESS table with in-frame sequences only. Part of the clones is absent; in the studies checked, under half of the shortfall reflects unresolved V genes, and no reason is known for the rest. V and J calls plus clone size are reproduced from that table; the DNA served to infer D and trimming. The sample table lists roughly 140,000 clones, around three quarters of them with a count of one. Around 1.9% of the sample rests with the top ten.

This clone came up once. What antigen it recognizes has not been identified. The sample holds no much larger clone one base away, and base qualities are not on file. The cohort consisted of 650 to 700 healthy bone marrow donors. At the time of sampling, every cohort member was nominally healthy, though immune exposures that went unrecorded were likely present. The donor was CMV seronegative and belonged to the group of 352 seronegative cohort members. Each donor provided a peripheral blood sample, and peripheral blood mononuclear cells were used for TCR beta sequencing. Genomic DNA extraction from the blood cell samples was performed with the Qiagen DNeasy Blood Extraction Kit.

The sample consisted of PBMCs. The receptor chain draws on TRBV5-1 and TRBJ2-1, with the D gene not confidently named. The TCR comes from a woman aged 35 to 49 in good health and CMV-seronegative. The DNA sequence is TGCGCCAGCAGCTCCGGGTCCTACAATGAGCAGTTCTTC. Translated, it gives CASSSGSYNEQFF.